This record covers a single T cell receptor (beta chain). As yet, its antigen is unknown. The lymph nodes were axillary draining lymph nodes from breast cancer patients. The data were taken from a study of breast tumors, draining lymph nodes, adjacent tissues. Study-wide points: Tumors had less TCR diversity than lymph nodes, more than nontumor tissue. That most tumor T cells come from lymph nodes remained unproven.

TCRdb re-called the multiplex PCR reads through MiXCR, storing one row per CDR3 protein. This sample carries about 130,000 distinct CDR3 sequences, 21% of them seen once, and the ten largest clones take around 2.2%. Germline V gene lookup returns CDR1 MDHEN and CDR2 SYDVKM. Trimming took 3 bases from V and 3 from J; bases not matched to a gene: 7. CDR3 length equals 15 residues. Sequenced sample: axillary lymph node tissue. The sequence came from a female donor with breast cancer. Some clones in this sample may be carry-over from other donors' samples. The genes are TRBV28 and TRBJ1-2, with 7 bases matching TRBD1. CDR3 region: CASSFPRGSDYGYTF. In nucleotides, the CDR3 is TGTGCCAGCAGTTTTCCCAGGGGGAGCGACTATGGCTACACCTTC.